These 20 T cell receptor beta chains were sequenced from one sample in a study of graft-versus-host responses after intestinal transplantation. Data came from immunoSEQ multiplex PCR; TCRdb stores just in-frame clones and leaves some out. The repertoire consists of 9,000 to 10,000 clones, with around 88% occurring once and the leading ten covering roughly 5.2%. Processing was applied to graft tissue in order to liberate intraepithelial and lamina propria lymphocytes. Sequencing used ileum tissue, obtained less than 850 days after intestinal transplantation. Source of these receptors: a human patient who received an intestinal transplant, so some T cells may come from the graft donor.

This clone was observed a handful of times. The rearrangement joins TRBV6-1 to TRBJ1-4, with D unresolved. The germline V gene has CDR1 MNHNS and CDR2 SASEGT. The V end lost 7 bases, the J end lost 3 bases, and 9 bases lay between the germline ends. This CDR3 has 13 residues. CDR3 bases: TGTGCCAGCACGGTTGCCTCTAATGAAAAACTGTTTTTT. It codes for CASTVASNEKLFF.

The rearrangement uses TRBV18 and TRBJ2-7; D tentatively fits TRBD1 or TRBD2 (6 bases each). The CDR3 totals 19 residues. V lost 6 bases and J lost 1, with 28 bases in between. Germline CDR1 is KGHSH and CDR2 is LQKENI. CDR3 sequence: CASSANGGRGTKGSYEQYF. In nucleotides, the CDR3 is TGTGCCAGCTCCGCGAACGGGGGCAGGGGTACTAAGGGATCCTACGAGCAGTACTTC.

V is TRBV27 and J is TRBJ1-2; D may be TRBD1 (6 bases). Germline V gives CDR1 MNHEY, CDR2 SMNVEV (reference sequence). Trimming removed 6 bases from V and 5 bases from J, with 16 bases in between. This CDR3 has 14 residues. CDR3 loop: CASRRASGEYGYTF. The CDR3 DNA reads as TGTGCCAGCAGAAGAGCCTCAGGGGAGTATGGCTACACCTTC.

The chain is built from TRBV18 and TRBJ2-1; no firm D call. V dropped 3 bases and J dropped 6 bases, with 18 bases sitting between them. Per the germline V gene, CDR1 is KGHSH and CDR2 is LQKENI. The CDR3 length is 16 residues. For the CDR3, the DNA is TGTGCCAGCTCACCGGTAGAAGAGAGCCTTGCCAATGAGCAGTTCTTC. As protein: CASSPVEESLANEQFF.

The J gene is TRBJ2-7, the V gene TRBV9, with TRBD2 matching over 11 bases. CDR3 size: 15 residues. Losses at the gene ends were 1 base for V and 4 bases for J; bases not matched to a gene: 4. From germline, CDR1 is SGDLS and CDR2 YYNGEE. CDR3: CASSVTGTSGYEQYF. The CDR3 region has the DNA TGTGCCAGCAGCGTAACCGGGACTAGCGGATACGAGCAGTACTTC. The full variable domain, completed using reference TRBV9 and TRBJ2-7, is DSGVTQTPKHLITATGQRVTLRCSPRSGDLSVYWYQQSLDQGLQFLIQYYNGEERAKGNILERFSAQQFPDLHSELNLSSLELGDSALYFCASSVTGTSGYEQYFGPGTRLTVT.

The V and J genes are TRBV29-1 and TRBJ2-3; either TRBD1 or TRBD2 may supply D (6 bases each). V was cut by 6 bases and J by 5 bases, with 15 bases left in between. The germline gives CDR1 SQVTM, CDR2 ANQGSEA. This CDR3 has 13 residues. CDR3 in amino acids: CSVRGVLGDTQYF. CDR3 in DNA: TGCAGCGTGAGGGGGGTCTTAGGAGATACGCAGTATTTT.

The chain employs TRBV5-4 and TRBJ1-2; the D gene is possibly TRBD1 (5 bases). The CDR3 runs 16 residues. V was cut by 2 bases and J by 8 bases, with 22 bases left in between. CDR1 is SGHNT, CDR2 YYREEE, per germline (reference sequence). This chain's CDR3 is CASSLPPEGAVEGYTF. In nucleotides, the CDR3 is TGTGCCAGCAGCTTACCACCTGAAGGGGCGGTGGAGGGCTACACCTTC.

The chain links TRBV6-4 to TRBJ2-2, with D possibly TRBD2 on 6 matching bases. This CDR3 has 15 residues. Between the trimmed V and J ends, which lost 4 bases and 1 base, there was a span of 10 bases. In germline, CDR1 is MRHNA, CDR2 SNTAGT. DNA for the CDR3: TGTGCCAGCAGTGTTAATAGCGGGAACACCGGGGAGCTGTTTTTT. This translates into CASSVNSGNTGELFF.

The rearrangement joins TRBV7-3 to TRBJ1-5; D unclear. This CDR3 region has 13 residues. Germline-derived CDR1 and CDR2 are SGHTA and FQGTGA. The V end was cut by 8 bases, the J end by 7 bases, with 15 bases between. The CDR3, as DNA: TGTGCCAGCGTGAGTTCTCGAGGGCAGCCCCAGCATTTT. Translating it yields CASVSSRGQPQHF.

The chain carries TRBV5-1 and TRBJ2-5; 10 bases line up with TRBD1. Germline loops: CDR1 SGHRS, CDR2 YFSETQ. J was trimmed by 4 bases and V by 4 bases; bases with no gene match: 10. CDR3 length: 16 amino acids. CDR3 amino acids: CASSPTGTGVLETQYF. The DNA of the CDR3 is TGCGCCAGCAGCCCTACCGGGACAGGGGTTTTAGAGACCCAGTACTTC.

The V gene is TRBV10-1, the J gene TRBJ1-6; no clear D. With 6 bases removed from V and 7 bases from J, the gap between germline ends came to 16 bases. Germline assignment: CDR1 WNHNN and CDR2 SYGVQD (reference sequence). The CDR3 sequence is 15 residues long. CDR3 amino acids: CASSKKTGNNSPLHF. The CDR3 DNA reads as TGCGCCAGCAGCAAAAAGACGGGAAACAATTCACCCCTCCACTTT.

The chain employs TRBV21-1 and TRBJ2-5; the table's D gene call, TRBD2, was not cross checked with the DNA. TRBV21-1 is listed as a pseudogene. The CDR3 covers 16 residues. The CDR3 here is CASSGRRLAAKETQYF. In DNA form, the CDR3 reads TGTGCCAGCAGCGGGCGCCGACTAGCGGCTAAAGAGACCCAGTACTTC.

J is TRBJ1-6 and V is TRBV7-7; D unclear. Trimming cost V 10 bases and J 8 bases, with 24 bases left between them. The CDR3 is 16 residues long. Germline assignment: CDR1 SSHAT and CDR2 FNYEAQ (reference sequence). The CDR3 bases are TGTGCCACCCTCCGGTCAGGACCCTCATGCCATTCACCCCTCCACTTT. Translated, it gives CATLRSGPSCHSPLHF.

This clone was seen just once. The chain recombines TRBV6-5 with TRBJ2-3; D uncertain. The V end was cut by 6 bases, the J end by 0 bases, with 13 bases between. The CDR3 totals 15 residues. Germline CDR1 MNHEY, CDR2 SVGAGI. The CDR3 bases are TGTGCCAGCAGAGTACGCAGGATTAGCACAGATACGCAGTATTTT. Translating gives CASRVRRISTDTQYF.

This clone was counted once. The chain links TRBV6-5 to TRBJ2-5; D possibly matches TRBD1 or TRBD2 (5 bases each). Per the germline V gene, CDR1 is MNHEY and CDR2 is SVGAGI. The CDR3 is 15 residues long. V dropped 6 bases and J dropped 3 bases, with 17 bases sitting between them. CDR3 DNA: TGTGCCAGCAGACCCTACTACGGGGCCGAAGAGACCCAGTACTTC. It codes for CASRPYYGAEETQYF.

The rearrangement joins TRBV27 to TRBJ2-3, with D tentatively TRBD2 (5 bases). V lost 6 bases to trimming and J lost 2 bases, with 9 bases between them. The length of the CDR3 is 13 residues. CDR1 and CDR2 (germline): MNHEY, SMNVEV (reference sequence). The CDR3 spells CASSPGSTDTQYF. The CDR3 DNA reads TGTGCCAGCAGCCCGGGGTCCACAGATACGCAGTATTTT.

The chain joins TRBV5-7 to TRBJ2-7, with D possibly called TRBD1 or TRBD2 (6 bases each). TRBV5-7 is annotated as an ORF whose role is uncertain. The CDR3 is 15 amino acids. V lost 1 base and J lost 1, with 12 bases in between. CDR3 in amino acids: CASSLWGASSYEQYF. As DNA, the CDR3 is TGTGCCAGCAGCTTGTGGGGGGCTTCATCCTACGAGCAGTACTTC.

The rearrangement links TRBV15 to TRBJ2-7, with 8 bases fitting TRBD1. Unmatched junction bases numbered 5, after V lost 3 bases and J lost 1 base. Germline CDR1 and CDR2: LNHNV and YYDKDF (reference sequence). This CDR3 contains 15 residues. The chain's CDR3 is CATSSRQGRSYEQYF. CDR3 nucleotide sequence: TGTGCCACCAGCAGTAGACAGGGGAGATCCTACGAGCAGTACTTC.

CDR3 sequence reads: CASSRLTGEAEQFF. The CDR3 nucleotides are TGCGCCAGCAGTAGGTTGACGGGAGAGGCTGAGCAGTTCTTC. This chain joins TRBV5-1 and TRBJ2-1, with D possibly being TRBD2 (6 bases). The CDR3 extends over 14 amino acids. V lost 5 bases to trimming and J lost 9 bases, with 18 bases between them. Germline V CDR1 and CDR2: SGHRS, YFSETQ.

J is TRBJ2-1 and V is TRBV6-5; tentatively, D is TRBD2 (5 bases). V was clipped by 6 bases and J by 3 bases, with 12 bases between them. Germline V gene lookup returns CDR1 MNHEY and CDR2 SVGAGI. The CDR3 consists of 14 residues. CDR3 in DNA: TGTGCCAGCAGCCGCCGTGGAGGCTACAATGAGCAGTTCTTC. Translation: CASSRRGGYNEQFF.